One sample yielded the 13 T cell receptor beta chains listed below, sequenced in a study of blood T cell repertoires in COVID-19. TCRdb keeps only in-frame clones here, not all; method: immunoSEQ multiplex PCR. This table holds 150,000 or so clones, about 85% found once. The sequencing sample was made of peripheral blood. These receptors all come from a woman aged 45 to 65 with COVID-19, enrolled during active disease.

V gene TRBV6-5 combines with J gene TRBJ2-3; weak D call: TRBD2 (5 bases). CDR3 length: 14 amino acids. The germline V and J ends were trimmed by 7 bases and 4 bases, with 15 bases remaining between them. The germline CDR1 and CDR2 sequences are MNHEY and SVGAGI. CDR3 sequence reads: CASTPPGVSDTQYF. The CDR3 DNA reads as TGTGCCAGCACTCCCCCCGGGGTGTCAGATACGCAGTATTTT.

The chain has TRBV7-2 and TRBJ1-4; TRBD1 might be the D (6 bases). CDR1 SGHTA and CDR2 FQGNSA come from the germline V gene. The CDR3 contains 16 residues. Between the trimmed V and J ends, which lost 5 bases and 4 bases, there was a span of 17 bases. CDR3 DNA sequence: TGTGCCAGCAGCCAGGGACAATGGGCCGGTAATGAAAAACTGTTTTTT. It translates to CASSQGQWAGNEKLFF.

The DNA for the CDR3 is TGCAGCGCCGGGGGGGACAGGGCCTATGGCTACACCTTC. Its translation: CSAGGDRAYGYTF. The chain combines TRBV29-1 with TRBJ1-2; 9 bases agree with TRBD1. The CDR3 is 13 amino acids. CDR1 and CDR2 (germline): SQVTM, ANQGSEA. The V gene end was trimmed by 7 bases and the J gene end by 4 bases; junction bases not matched to a gene: 7.

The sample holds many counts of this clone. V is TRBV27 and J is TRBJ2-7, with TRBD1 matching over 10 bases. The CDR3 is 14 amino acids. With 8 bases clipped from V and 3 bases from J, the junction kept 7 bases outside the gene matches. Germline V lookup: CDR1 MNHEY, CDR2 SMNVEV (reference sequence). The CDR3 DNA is TGTGCCAGCCCCCCCGGGACAGGGGACTACGAGCAGTACTTC. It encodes CASPPGTGDYEQYF.

The CDR3 reads CASSMGGGKRGTDTGELFF. CDR3 DNA sequence: TGTGCCAGTAGTATGGGAGGGGGTAAGAGAGGGACTGACACCGGGGAGCTGTTTTTT. The chain links TRBV19 to TRBJ2-2, with D possibly matching TRBD2 (7 bases). This CDR3 has 19 amino acids. Trimming stripped 3 bases from V and 3 bases from J, with 23 bases between. Germline V lookup: CDR1 LNHDA, CDR2 SQIVND (reference sequence).

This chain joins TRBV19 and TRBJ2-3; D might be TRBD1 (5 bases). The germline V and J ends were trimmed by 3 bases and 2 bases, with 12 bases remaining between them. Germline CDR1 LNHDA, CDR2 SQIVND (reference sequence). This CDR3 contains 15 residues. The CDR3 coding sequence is TGTGCCAGTAGTATCTCGGCAGGGTTCACAGATACGCAGTATTTT. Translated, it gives CASSISAGFTDTQYF.

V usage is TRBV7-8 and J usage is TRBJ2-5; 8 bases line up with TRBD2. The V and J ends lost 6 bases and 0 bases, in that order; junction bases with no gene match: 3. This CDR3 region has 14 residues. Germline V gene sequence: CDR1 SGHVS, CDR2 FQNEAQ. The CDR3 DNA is TGTGCCAGCAGTTCGGGGGGGTACCAAGAGACCCAGTACTTC. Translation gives CASSSGGYQETQYF.

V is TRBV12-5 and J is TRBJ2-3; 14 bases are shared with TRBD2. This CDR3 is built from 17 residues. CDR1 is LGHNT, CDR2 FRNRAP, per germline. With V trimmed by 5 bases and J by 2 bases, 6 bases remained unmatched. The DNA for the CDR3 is TGTGCTAGTGGTCTATGGACTAGCGGGGGGTCCACAGATACGCAGTATTTT. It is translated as CASGLWTSGGSTDTQYF.

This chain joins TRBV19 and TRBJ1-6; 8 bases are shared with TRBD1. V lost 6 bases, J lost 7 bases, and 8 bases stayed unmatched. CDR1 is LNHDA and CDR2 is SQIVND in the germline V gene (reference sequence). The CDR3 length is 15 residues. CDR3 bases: TGTGCCAGTAGCGTGGGGGACAGGATAAATTCACCCCTCCACTTT. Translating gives CASSVGDRINSPLHF.

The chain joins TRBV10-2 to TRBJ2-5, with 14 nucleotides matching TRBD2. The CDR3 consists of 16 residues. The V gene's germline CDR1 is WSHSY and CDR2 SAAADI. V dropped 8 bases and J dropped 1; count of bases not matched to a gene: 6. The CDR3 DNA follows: TGCGCCAGCGGAAGGGGGACTAGCGGGGGCCAAGAGACCCAGTACTTC. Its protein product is CASGRGTSGGQETQYF.

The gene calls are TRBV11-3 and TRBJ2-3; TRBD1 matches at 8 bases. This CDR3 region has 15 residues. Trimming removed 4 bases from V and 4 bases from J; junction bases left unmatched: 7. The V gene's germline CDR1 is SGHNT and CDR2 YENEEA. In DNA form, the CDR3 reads TGTGCCAGCAGCTCCCGGACAGGGAACTCAGATACGCAGTATTTT. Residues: CASSSRTGNSDTQYF.

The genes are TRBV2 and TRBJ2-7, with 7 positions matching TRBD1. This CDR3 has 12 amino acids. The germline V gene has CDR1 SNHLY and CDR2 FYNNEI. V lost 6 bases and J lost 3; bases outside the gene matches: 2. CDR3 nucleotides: TGTGCCAGCAGAAGACAGGGCTACGAGCAGTACTTC. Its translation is CASRRQGYEQYF.

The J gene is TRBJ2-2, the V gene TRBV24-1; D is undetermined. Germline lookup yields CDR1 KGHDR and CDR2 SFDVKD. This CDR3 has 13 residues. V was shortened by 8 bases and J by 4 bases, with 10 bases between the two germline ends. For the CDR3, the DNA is TGTGCCACCAAACAGACAACCACCGGGGAGCTGTTTTTT. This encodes CATKQTTTGELFF.